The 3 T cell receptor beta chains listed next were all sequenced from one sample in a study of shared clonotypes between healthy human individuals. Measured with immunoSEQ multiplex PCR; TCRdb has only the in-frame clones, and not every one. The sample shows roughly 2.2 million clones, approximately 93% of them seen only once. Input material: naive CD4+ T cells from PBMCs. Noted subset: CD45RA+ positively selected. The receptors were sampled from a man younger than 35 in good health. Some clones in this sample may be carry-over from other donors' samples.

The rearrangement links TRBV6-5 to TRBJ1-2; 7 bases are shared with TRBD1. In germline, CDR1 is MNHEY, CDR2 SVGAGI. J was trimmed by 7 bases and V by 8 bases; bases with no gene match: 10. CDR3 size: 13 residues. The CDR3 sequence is CASGNRGSAGYTF. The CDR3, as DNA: TGTGCCAGCGGAAACAGGGGCTCTGCTGGCTACACCTTC.

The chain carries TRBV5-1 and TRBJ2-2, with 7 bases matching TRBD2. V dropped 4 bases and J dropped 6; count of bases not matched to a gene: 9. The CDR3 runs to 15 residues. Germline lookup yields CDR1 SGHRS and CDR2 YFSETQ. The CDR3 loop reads CASSVGVTSPGELFF. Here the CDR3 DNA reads TGCGCCAGCAGCGTCGGCGTGACTAGCCCCGGGGAGCTGTTTTTT.

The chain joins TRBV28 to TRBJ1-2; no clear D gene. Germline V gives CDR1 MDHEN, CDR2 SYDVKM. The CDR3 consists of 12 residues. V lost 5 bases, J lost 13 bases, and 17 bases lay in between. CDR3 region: CASSISVSPLTF. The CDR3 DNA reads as TGTGCCAGCAGTATCTCAGTGTCTCCCCTCACCTTC.